The 18 T cell receptor beta chains in this list originate from one sample, sequenced in a study of T cell responses to AZD1222 COVID-19 vaccine. Profiled with immunoSEQ multiplex PCR; TCRdb holds only in-frame clones, not every one. The sample has some 71,000 clones, about nine tenths seen once. The sequences come from peripheral blood, collected 28 days after the second AZD1222 dose. The receptors come from an adult who received the AZD1222 COVID-19 vaccine.

This clone was found once. The chain carries TRBV28 and TRBJ2-7; 8 bases are a match to TRBD1. The junction had 11 bases not matched to a gene; V was cut back by 1 base and J by 3 bases. The germline gives CDR1 MDHEN, CDR2 SYDVKM. This CDR3 comprises 17 residues. The CDR3 DNA follows: TGTGCCAGCAGTTTATATGGTTCTGTCAGGGGGCTCTACGAGCAGTACTTC. It specifies CASSLYGSVRGLYEQYF.

This sequence joins TRBV6-5 and TRBJ1-1; D is unclear. CDR1 and CDR2 (germline): MNHEY, SVGAGI. The CDR3 spans 14 residues. Deletions cut 3 bases from V and 1 base from J, with 9 bases between. The CDR3 DNA follows: TGTGCCAGCAGTTATGTTTGGGGGAACACTGAAGCTTTCTTT. This gives the protein CASSYVWGNTEAFF.

This clone was seen a few times. The chain carries TRBV5-1 and TRBJ1-1; D remains unclear. The CDR3 is made up of 9 amino acids. CDR1 is SGHRS, CDR2 YFSETQ, per germline. Between the trimmed V and J ends, which lost 3 bases and 11 bases, there was a span of 5 bases. For the CDR3, the DNA is TGCGCCAGCAGCTCCCGGGCTTTCTTT. Amino acid sequence: CASSSRAFF.

The genes are TRBV12-5 and TRBJ1-1; TRBD1 matches at 8 bases. Germline values: CDR1 LGHNT, CDR2 FRNRAP. There are 11 residues in the CDR3. V lost 6 bases, J lost 11 bases, and 5 bases stayed unmatched. Written as DNA, the CDR3 is TGTGCTAGTGGCCTCGACAGGGGTGCTTTCTTT. This encodes CASGLDRGAFF.

The chain has TRBV7-2 and TRBJ1-2, with D possibly TRBD1 on 6 matching bases. V was trimmed by 6 bases and J by 4 bases, leaving 15 bases between them. The CDR3 length is 14 residues. Germline V CDR1 and CDR2: SGHTA, FQGNSA. Written as DNA, the CDR3 is TGTGCCAGCAGTTTCCGACAGGCTAGCTATGGCTACACCTTC. This encodes CASSFRQASYGYTF.

The chain combines TRBV10-3 with TRBJ2-3, with a tentative D call TRBD2 (5 bases). CDR1 is ENHRY and CDR2 is SYGVKD in the germline V gene. The CDR3 loop spans 16 amino acids. Trimming took off 0 bases at V and 0 bases at J, with 10 bases between the two ends. The CDR3 is CAISESTIFSTDTQYF. The CDR3 region has the DNA TGTGCCATCAGTGAGTCGACTATCTTTAGCACAGATACGCAGTATTTT.

This clone is labeled medium-sized. This chain joins TRBV5-1 and TRBJ1-4; the D is unclear. This CDR3 comprises 15 residues. Trimming stripped 0 bases from V and 6 bases from J, with 12 bases between. Germline lookup yields CDR1 SGHRS and CDR2 YFSETQ. The CDR3, as DNA: TGCGCCAGCAGCTTGGCATTTGGGTTTTATGAAAAACTGTTTTTT. This sequence encodes CASSLAFGFYEKLFF.

J is TRBJ1-1 and V is TRBV12-3 or TRBV12-4; a weak D match, TRBD1 (6 bases). The CDR3 has 13 residues. Trimming shortened V by 2 bases and J by 3 bases, and 7 bases separated the two germline ends. CDR3 in DNA: TGTGCCAGCAGTTTACAGGGGTACACTGAAGCTTTCTTT. It translates to CASSLQGYTEAFF.

V and J are TRBV11-2 and TRBJ2-1; D ambiguous. The germline gives CDR1 SGHAT, CDR2 FQNNGV. This CDR3 has 13 amino acids. V dropped 5 bases and J dropped 2 bases, with 7 bases sitting between them. Here the CDR3 DNA reads TGTGCCAGCAGCCCACGGGCCTACAATGAGCAGTTCTTC. Translated: CASSPRAYNEQFF.

This clone was seen just once. The chain employs TRBV7-9 and TRBJ1-4; 10 positions match TRBD1. Losses at the gene ends were 3 bases for V and 6 bases for J; bases not matched to a gene: 1. CDR1 is SEHNR and CDR2 is FQNEAQ in the germline V gene (reference sequence). The CDR3 extends over 14 amino acids. Written as DNA, the CDR3 is TGTGCCAGCAGCTTTGGGACAGGGGATGAAAAACTGTTTTTT. It is translated as CASSFGTGDEKLFF.

This sequence joins TRBV16 and TRBJ2-1; TRBD2 might be the D (5 bases). Trimming removed 3 bases at V and 9 bases at J, with 12 bases between. This CDR3 spans 13 amino acids. The V gene's germline CDR1 is KGHSY and CDR2 FQNENV. CDR3 DNA: TGTGCCAGCAGCCAGTCTACCCGGGGTGAGCAGTTCTTC. Translation: CASSQSTRGEQFF.

The chain is built from TRBV5-5 and TRBJ1-6; D call uncertain. The CDR3 has 15 residues. Looked up from germline, CDR1 is SGHKS and CDR2 is YYEKEE (reference sequence). V was clipped by 0 bases and J by 8 bases, with 12 bases between them. CDR3 sequence (DNA): TGTGCCAGCAGCTTGGTTCCCACGGAGGATTCACCCCTCCACTTT. Translated, it gives CASSLVPTEDSPLHF.

The rearrangement uses TRBV7-2 and TRBJ1-5; no reliable D call. The CDR3 spans 13 residues. Germline CDR1 is SGHTA and CDR2 is FQGNSA. V was trimmed by 5 bases and J by 7 bases, leaving 12 bases between them. The CDR3: CASSLSRVQPQHF. The CDR3 DNA is TGTGCCAGCAGCCTCAGCCGGGTGCAGCCCCAGCATTTT.

CDR3 sequence: CASSWVAGEDTQYF. The CDR3 DNA sequence: TGTGCCAGCAGCTGGGTAGCGGGAGAAGATACGCAGTATTTT. The chain employs TRBV5-4 and TRBJ2-3, with 9 bases fitting TRBD2. The length of the CDR3 is 14 residues. CDR1 and CDR2 (germline): SGHNT, YYREEE (reference sequence). The ends lost 3 bases at V and 5 bases at J; junction bases unmatched: 4.

V usage is TRBV7-2 and J usage is TRBJ1-5; D is perhaps TRBD1 (5 bases). The V and J ends lost 4 bases and 2 bases respectively, with 12 bases between them. This CDR3 is 15 amino acids long. Germline-derived CDR1 and CDR2 are SGHTA and FQGNSA. The chain's CDR3 is CASSSGGGGNQPQHF. CDR3 nucleotides: TGTGCCAGCAGCTCCGGTGGAGGGGGCAATCAGCCCCAGCATTTT. The full variable domain, with the rest looked up from reference TRBV7-2 and TRBJ1-5, is GAGVSQSPSNKVTEKGKDVELRCDPISGHTALYWYRQSLGQGLEFLIYFQGNSAPDKSGLPSDRFSAERTGGSVSTLTIQRTQQEDSAVYLCASSSGGGGNQPQHFGDGTRLSIL.

This clone was counted between two and nine times. The chain combines TRBV24-1 with TRBJ2-3; the match to TRBD1 covers 10 bases. The CDR3 runs 16 residues. V trimming: 3 bases; J trimming: 5 bases; junction bases outside the gene matches: 7. Germline CDR1 reads KGHDR; CDR2 reads SFDVKD. This CDR3 reads CATSDPGTGDEDTQYF. The CDR3 nucleotides read TGTGCCACCAGTGATCCCGGGACAGGGGACGAAGATACGCAGTATTTT.

The chain's CDR3 is CAWTRGFGNTIYF. In DNA form, the CDR3 reads TGTGCCTGGACTAGAGGGTTCGGAAACACCATATATTTT. The chain uses TRBV30 and TRBJ1-3; D is undetermined. This CDR3 spans 13 amino acids. Germline V CDR1 and CDR2: GTSNPN, SVGIG (reference sequence). Trimming removed 4 bases from V and 4 bases from J, with 11 bases in between.

This chain uses TRBV6-5 with TRBJ1-6, with D possibly TRBD1 on 5 matching bases. There are 14 residues in the CDR3. The germline V gene encodes CDR1 MNHEY and CDR2 SVGAGI. Trimming cost V 2 bases and J 7 bases, with 9 bases left between them. The CDR3 coding sequence is TGTGCCAGCAGTTACCGAGGGGCCAATTCACCCCTCCACTTT. This translates into CASSYRGANSPLHF.